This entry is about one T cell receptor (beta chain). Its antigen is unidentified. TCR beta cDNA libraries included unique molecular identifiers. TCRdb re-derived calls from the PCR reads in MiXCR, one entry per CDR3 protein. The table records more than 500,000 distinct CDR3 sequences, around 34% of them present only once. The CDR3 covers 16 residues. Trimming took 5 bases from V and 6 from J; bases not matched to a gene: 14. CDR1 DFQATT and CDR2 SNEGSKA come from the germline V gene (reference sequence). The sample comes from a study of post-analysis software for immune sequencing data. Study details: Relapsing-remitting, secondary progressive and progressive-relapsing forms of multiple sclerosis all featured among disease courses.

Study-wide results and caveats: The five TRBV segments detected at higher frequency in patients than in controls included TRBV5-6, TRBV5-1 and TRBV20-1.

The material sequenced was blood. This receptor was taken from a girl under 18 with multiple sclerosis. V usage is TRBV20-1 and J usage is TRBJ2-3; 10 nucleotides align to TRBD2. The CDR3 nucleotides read TGCAGTGCTGGAGCTAGCGGGGGTTTCCTTTGGGATACGCAGTATTTT. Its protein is CSAGASGGFLWDTQYF.